This passage covers 25 T cell receptor beta chains from one sample sequenced in a study of control samples from healthy donors and cancer patients. The method was immunoSEQ multiplex PCR; TCRdb's version includes in-frame clones alone and lacks a portion of them. The sample shows about 85,000 clones, roughly nine tenths of them seen only once. What was sequenced was blood. These receptors all stem from a woman between 18 and 30 years old in good health.

CDR3 in amino acids: CASSENRGPYGYTF. For the CDR3, the DNA is TGTGCCAGCAGTGAAAACAGGGGTCCCTATGGCTACACCTTC. The chain employs TRBV6-1 and TRBJ1-2, with TRBD1 matching 7 bases. The CDR3 runs to 14 residues. CDR1 is MNHNS, CDR2 SASEGT, per germline. The V gene end was trimmed by 2 bases and the J gene end by 4 bases; junction bases not matched to a gene: 4.

This sequence joins TRBV9 and TRBJ2-7; 10 nucleotides agree with TRBD2. Germline V CDR1 and CDR2: SGDLS, YYNGEE. This CDR3 comprises 18 residues. V was pared by 1 base and J by 4 bases, with 14 bases of the junction left unmatched. The CDR3 here is CASSVSFLYSGGIYEQYF. In nucleotides, the CDR3 is TGTGCCAGCAGCGTATCCTTCCTTTATAGCGGGGGGATTTACGAGCAGTACTTC.

The chain recombines TRBV7-2 with TRBJ1-1; D unresolved. Looked up from germline, CDR1 is SGHTA and CDR2 is FQGNSA. CDR3 size: 13 residues. V lost 5 bases, J lost 0 bases, and 7 bases lay in between. The CDR3: CASSRKVNTEAFF. The CDR3 nucleotides read TGTGCCAGCAGCCGGAAGGTGAACACTGAAGCTTTCTTT.

The V gene is TRBV5-4, the J gene TRBJ1-1, with D possibly being TRBD1 (6 bases). Trimming cost V 1 base and J 4 bases, with 8 bases left between them. Germline CDR1 and CDR2: SGHNT and YYREEE (reference sequence). CDR3 length equals 13 residues. This CDR3 is CASSLTGITEAFF. The CDR3 region has the DNA TGTGCCAGCAGCTTGACAGGGATCACTGAAGCTTTCTTT.

The V and J genes are TRBV5-6 and TRBJ2-5; TRBD2 might be the D (5 bases). CDR3 size: 17 residues. Germline values: CDR1 SGHDT, CDR2 YYEEEE. Trimming took off 4 bases at V and 2 bases at J, with 21 bases between the two ends. CDR3 coding DNA: TGTGCCAGCAGCCCCGGGTTGTCGGGGTGGGAGCAAGAGACCCAGTACTTC. Its translation: CASSPGLSGWEQETQYF.

V gene TRBV7-2 combines with J gene TRBJ2-4; TRBD2 agrees at 12 bases. V was pared by 9 bases and J by 5 bases, with 14 bases of the junction left unmatched. This CDR3 spans 17 amino acids. Germline V gene data show CDR1 as SGHTA and CDR2 as FQGNSA. The CDR3 here is CARLAGGCYPSQNIQYF. The CDR3 DNA is TGTGCCAGACTAGCGGGGGGCTGTTATCCTAGCCAAAACATTCAGTACTTC.

This clone was seen more than once but under ten times. The genes are TRBV5-4 and TRBJ2-7; TRBD2 might be the D (6 bases). The ends were cut back, 4 bases at V and 3 bases at J, with 11 bases in the middle. The CDR3 consists of 13 residues. From germline, CDR1 is SGHNT and CDR2 YYREEE (reference sequence). CDR3 nucleotides: TGTGCCAGCAGCATGCCGGGGGACTACGAGCAGTACTTC. Its protein product is CASSMPGDYEQYF.

This chain connects TRBV5-4 to TRBJ2-3; tentatively, D is TRBD2 (6 bases). Germline CDR1 reads SGHNT; CDR2 reads YYREEE (reference sequence). V gave up 0 bases and J gave up 3 bases, with 14 bases separating them. The CDR3 has 16 residues. The CDR3 loop is CASSLGRQGGTDTQYF. As DNA, the CDR3 is TGTGCCAGCAGCTTGGGGAGGCAGGGAGGAACAGATACGCAGTATTTT.

In its sample, this clone was seen a few times. The chain uses TRBV4-1 and TRBJ2-2, with D tentatively TRBD1 (6 bases). The germline V gene encodes CDR1 MGHRA and CDR2 YSYEKL. CDR3 length: 17 residues. Trimming left V 2 bases short and J 3 bases short, with 16 bases between. The CDR3 nucleotides read TGCGCCAGCAGCCAACCGGGACAACGATCTGACACCGGGGAGCTGTTTTTT. Its protein is CASSQPGQRSDTGELFF.

This chain connects TRBV7-3 to TRBJ2-1; 8 nucleotides line up with TRBD1. Germline V gives CDR1 SGHTA, CDR2 FQGTGA. J lost 7 bases, V lost 5 bases, and 10 bases had no gene match. CDR3 length equals 15 residues. Here the CDR3 DNA reads TGTGCCAGCAGCCTGGGACAGGCGAACTTAAATGAGCAGTTCTTC. Translating it yields CASSLGQANLNEQFF.

This clone occurred once. The gene calls are TRBV12-1 and TRBJ2-3; the table's D call TRBD2 went unverified against the DNA. TRBV12-1 is a listed pseudogene. The CDR3 is 16 residues long. CDR3: CASSPGTRQSTDTQYF. The CDR3 DNA sequence: TGTGCCAGCAGCCCAGGGACTAGACAGAGCACAGATACGCAGTATTTT.

V and J are TRBV4-1 and TRBJ2-5; 8 nucleotides align to TRBD2. V lost 0 bases, J lost 11 bases, and 8 bases stayed unmatched. Looked up from germline, CDR1 is MGHRA and CDR2 is YSYEKL. This CDR3 region has 14 residues. In nucleotides, the CDR3 is TGCGCCAGCAGCCAAGATGCCAGCGGGGGCCCACAGTACTTC. Protein: CASSQDASGGPQYF.

The chain carries TRBV3-1 (or the pseudogene TRBV3-2) and TRBJ2-5; D possibly matches TRBD1 or TRBD2 (6 bases each). CDR3 length equals 15 residues. The germline V and J ends were trimmed by 0 bases and 4 bases, with 12 bases remaining between them. Germline loops: CDR1 LGHDT, CDR2 YNNKEL (reference sequence). CDR3 region: CASSQDLGGPETQYF. Written as DNA, the CDR3 is TGTGCCAGCAGCCAAGATTTAGGGGGGCCAGAGACCCAGTACTTC.

The chain is built from TRBV10-3 and TRBJ2-1; 8 bases agree with TRBD1. Germline V gene lookup returns CDR1 ENHRY and CDR2 SYGVKD. Trimming at V came to 10 bases and at J to 5 bases, leaving 7 bases not matched to a gene. The CDR3 sequence is 13 residues long. The CDR3 sequence: CATKLGQDNEQFF. The CDR3 coding sequence is TGTGCCACCAAGCTGGGACAGGACAATGAGCAGTTCTTC.

This rearrangement joins TRBV24-1 to TRBJ2-7; no clear D gene. The V and J ends lost 3 bases and 5 bases respectively, with 10 bases between them. The CDR3 totals 13 residues. CDR1 is KGHDR, CDR2 SFDVKD, per germline. CDR3 sequence (DNA): TGTGCCACCAGTGATCCCCGGGCCGACGAGCAGTACTTC. Translating gives CATSDPRADEQYF.

The rearrangement links TRBV10-2 to TRBJ2-7, with 8 bases that match TRBD1. J lost 3 bases, V lost 5 bases, and 3 bases had no gene match. This CDR3 region has 13 residues. From germline, CDR1 is WSHSY and CDR2 SAAADI. The CDR3 DNA is TGCGCCAGCAGTTACGGACAGGGCTACGAGCAGTACTTC. This translates into CASSYGQGYEQYF.

The gene calls are TRBV27 and TRBJ2-1; TRBD2 agrees at 7 bases. The CDR3 covers 16 residues. CDR1 is MNHEY, CDR2 SMNVEV, per germline (reference sequence). The V segment lost 0 bases and the J segment 0 bases; nucleotides outside the gene matches: 2. The CDR3 region has the DNA TGTGCCAGCAGTTTATCGACGGGGGGCTCCTACAATGAGCAGTTCTTC. Translation gives CASSLSTGGSYNEQFF.

The J gene is TRBJ2-7, the V gene TRBV5-1, with 7 positions matching TRBD1. CDR3 length: 15 amino acids. Germline lookup yields CDR1 SGHRS and CDR2 YFSETQ. Unmatched junction bases numbered 8, after V lost 3 bases and J lost 2 bases. The CDR3 DNA is TGCGCCAGCAGCTCCGGGACAGTGACAGCCTACGAGCAGTACTTC. Amino acid sequence: CASSSGTVTAYEQYF.

The V gene is TRBV5-5, the J gene TRBJ2-3; D possibly corresponds to TRBD2 (5 bases). Germline lookup yields CDR1 SGHKS and CDR2 YYEKEE (reference sequence). V dropped 9 bases and J dropped 2 bases, with 16 bases sitting between them. The CDR3 spans 14 residues. For the CDR3, the DNA is TGTGCCACCGGAAGCGGCACAAACACAGATACGCAGTATTTT. It specifies CATGSGTNTDTQYF.

The chain's CDR3 is CASSFHSRGHENYGYTF. The CDR3 region has the DNA TGTGCCAGCAGCTTCCACTCCAGGGGGCACGAGAACTATGGCTACACCTTC. The chain links TRBV9 to TRBJ1-2, with 8 bases lining up with TRBD1. The V segment lost 4 bases and the J segment 2 bases; nucleotides outside the gene matches: 13. Germline V gene sequence: CDR1 SGDLS, CDR2 YYNGEE. CDR3 length: 17 residues. The full variable domain, completed using reference TRBV9 and TRBJ1-2, is DSGVTQTPKHLITATGQRVTLRCSPRSGDLSVYWYQQSLDQGLQFLIQYYNGEERAKGNILERFSAQQFPDLHSELNLSSLELGDSALYFCASSFHSRGHENYGYTFGSGTRLTVV.

The V gene is TRBV24-1, the J gene TRBJ1-2; 10 bases line up with TRBD1. CDR3 length equals 13 residues. V lost 4 bases to trimming and J lost 13 bases; unmatched junction nucleotides: 8. CDR1 and CDR2 from the germline V gene are KGHDR and SFDVKD. The CDR3 protein is CATSDPRQGALTF. The DNA for the CDR3 is TGTGCCACCAGTGACCCAAGACAGGGGGCCCTCACCTTC.

In DNA form, the CDR3 reads TGTGCCAGTAGGGGCGAGGGGAGCTCCTACAATGAGCAGTTCTTC. Amino acids: CASRGEGSSYNEQFF. V is TRBV19 and J is TRBJ2-1, with D possibly being TRBD1 or TRBD2 (5 bases each). There are 15 residues in the CDR3. Germline V lookup: CDR1 LNHDA, CDR2 SQIVND (reference sequence). Trimming left V 6 bases short and J 0 bases short, with 12 bases between.

The chain links TRBV11-2 to TRBJ1-1, with no clear D. Germline CDR1 reads SGHAT; CDR2 reads FQNNGV. The CDR3 consists of 13 residues. V lost 3 bases and J lost 3, with 8 bases in between. For the CDR3, the DNA is TGTGCCAGCAGCTTTGAGCTCCACACTGAAGCTTTCTTT. Its protein product is CASSFELHTEAFF. Full variable domain (outside the CDR3, taken from reference TRBV11-2 and TRBJ1-1): EAGVAQSPRYKIIEKRQSVAFWCNPISGHATLYWYQQILGQGPKLLIQFQNNGVVDDSQLPKDRFSAERLKGVDSTLKIQPAKLEDSAVYLCASSFELHTEAFFGQGTRLTVV.

The genes are TRBV7-2 and TRBJ1-2, with 7 bases fitting TRBD1. In germline, CDR1 is SGHTA, CDR2 FQGNSA. The V and J ends lost 7 bases and 8 bases, in that order; junction bases with no gene match: 10. The CDR3 length is 13 residues. In DNA, the CDR3 is TGTGCCAGCAACCTGGGGCAGGGGGGCGGCTACACCTTC. This encodes CASNLGQGGGYTF.

The gene calls are TRBV6-6 and TRBJ1-1, with no clear D. V lost 5 bases and J 2 bases, leaving 9 bases between the germline ends. The CDR3 runs to 13 residues. Germline V gene data show CDR1 as MNHNY and CDR2 as SVGAGI (reference sequence). CDR3 sequence (DNA): TGTGCCAGCAGTCCTACAGCTAACACTGAAGCTTTCTTT. Protein product: CASSPTANTEAFF.